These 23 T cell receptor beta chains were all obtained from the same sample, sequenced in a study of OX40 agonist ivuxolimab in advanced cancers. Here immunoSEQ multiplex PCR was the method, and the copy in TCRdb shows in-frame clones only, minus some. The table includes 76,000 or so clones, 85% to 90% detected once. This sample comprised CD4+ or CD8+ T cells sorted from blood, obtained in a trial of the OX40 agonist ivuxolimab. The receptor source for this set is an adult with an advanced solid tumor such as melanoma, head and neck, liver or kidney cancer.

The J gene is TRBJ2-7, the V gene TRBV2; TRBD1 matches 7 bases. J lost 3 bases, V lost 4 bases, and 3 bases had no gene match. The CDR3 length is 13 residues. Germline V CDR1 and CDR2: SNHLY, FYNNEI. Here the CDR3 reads CASSAAGGYEQYF. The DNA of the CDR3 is TGTGCCAGCAGTGCGGCAGGGGGCTACGAGCAGTACTTC.

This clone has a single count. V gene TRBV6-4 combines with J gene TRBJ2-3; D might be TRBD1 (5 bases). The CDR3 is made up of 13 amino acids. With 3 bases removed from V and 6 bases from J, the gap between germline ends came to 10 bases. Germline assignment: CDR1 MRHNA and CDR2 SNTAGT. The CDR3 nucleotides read TGTGCCAGCAGTGAAGGGGCGAGGGATACGCAGTATTTT. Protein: CASSEGARDTQYF.

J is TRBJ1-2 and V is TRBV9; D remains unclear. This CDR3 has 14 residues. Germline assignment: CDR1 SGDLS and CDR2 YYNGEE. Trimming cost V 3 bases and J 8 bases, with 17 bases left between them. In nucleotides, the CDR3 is TGTGCCAGCAGCGGAGCTTACAGATTTGGCGGCTACACCTTC. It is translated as CASSGAYRFGGYTF.

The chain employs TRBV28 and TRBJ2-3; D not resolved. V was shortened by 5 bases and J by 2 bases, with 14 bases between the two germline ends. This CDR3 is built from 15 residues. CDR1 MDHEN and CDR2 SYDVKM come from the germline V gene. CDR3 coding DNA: TGTGCCAGCAGTGCCCCTAGAGGCCCCACAGATACGCAGTATTTT. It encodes CASSAPRGPTDTQYF.

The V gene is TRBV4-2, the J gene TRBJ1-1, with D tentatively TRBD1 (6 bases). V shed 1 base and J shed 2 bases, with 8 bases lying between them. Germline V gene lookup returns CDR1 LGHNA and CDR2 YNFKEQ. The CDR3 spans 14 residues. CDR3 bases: TGTGCCAGCAGCCAAGGACAGGATAACACTGAAGCTTTCTTT. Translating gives CASSQGQDNTEAFF.

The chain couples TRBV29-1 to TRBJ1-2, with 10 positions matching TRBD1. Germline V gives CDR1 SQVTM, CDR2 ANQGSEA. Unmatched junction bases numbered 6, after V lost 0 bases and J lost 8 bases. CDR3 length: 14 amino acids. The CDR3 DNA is TGCAGCGTTGAAGAATTCGGGACAGGGGACGGCTACACCTTC. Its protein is CSVEEFGTGDGYTF.

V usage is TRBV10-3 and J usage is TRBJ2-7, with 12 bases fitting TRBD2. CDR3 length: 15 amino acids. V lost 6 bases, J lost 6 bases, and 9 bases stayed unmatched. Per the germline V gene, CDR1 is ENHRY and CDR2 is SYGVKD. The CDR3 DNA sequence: TGTGCCATCAGGGGACTAGCGGGTCACCTGGGCGAGCAGTACTTC. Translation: CAIRGLAGHLGEQYF.

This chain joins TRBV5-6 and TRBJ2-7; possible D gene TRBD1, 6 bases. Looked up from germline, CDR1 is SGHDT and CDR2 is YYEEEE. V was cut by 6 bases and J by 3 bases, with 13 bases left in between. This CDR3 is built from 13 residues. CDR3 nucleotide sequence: TGTGCCAGCACGAGGGACATCAACTACGAGCAGTACTTC. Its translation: CASTRDINYEQYF.

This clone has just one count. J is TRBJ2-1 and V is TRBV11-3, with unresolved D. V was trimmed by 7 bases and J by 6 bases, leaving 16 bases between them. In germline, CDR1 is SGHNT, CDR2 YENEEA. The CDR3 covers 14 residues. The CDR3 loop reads CASTGLVVRNEQFF. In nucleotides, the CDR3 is TGTGCCAGCACCGGTCTAGTAGTCCGCAATGAGCAGTTCTTC.

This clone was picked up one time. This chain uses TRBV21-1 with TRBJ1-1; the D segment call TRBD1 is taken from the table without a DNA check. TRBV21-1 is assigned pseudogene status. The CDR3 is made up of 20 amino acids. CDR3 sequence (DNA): TGTGCCAGCAGCACGGAGACAGGGTCTGGGGTTAAACCCCGAAACACTGAAGCTTTCTTT. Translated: CASSTETGSGVKPRNTEAFF.

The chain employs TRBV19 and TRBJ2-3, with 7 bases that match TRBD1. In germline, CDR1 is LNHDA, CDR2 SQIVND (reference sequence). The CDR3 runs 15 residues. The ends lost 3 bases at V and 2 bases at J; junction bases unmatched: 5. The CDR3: CASSIGDSNTDTQYF. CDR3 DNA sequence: TGTGCCAGTAGTATTGGGGACAGTAACACAGATACGCAGTATTTT.

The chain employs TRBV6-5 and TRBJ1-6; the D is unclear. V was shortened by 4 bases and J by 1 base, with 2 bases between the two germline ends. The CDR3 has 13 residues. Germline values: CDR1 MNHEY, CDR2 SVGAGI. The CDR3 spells CASSWSYNSPLHF. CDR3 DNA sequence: TGTGCCAGCAGTTGGTCCTATAATTCACCCCTCCACTTT.

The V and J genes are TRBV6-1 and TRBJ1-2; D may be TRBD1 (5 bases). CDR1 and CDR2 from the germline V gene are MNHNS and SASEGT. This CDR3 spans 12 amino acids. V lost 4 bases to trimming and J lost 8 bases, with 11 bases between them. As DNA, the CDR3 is TGTGCCAGCAGTGGGGGCATGGGAGGCTACACCTTC. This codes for CASSGGMGGYTF.

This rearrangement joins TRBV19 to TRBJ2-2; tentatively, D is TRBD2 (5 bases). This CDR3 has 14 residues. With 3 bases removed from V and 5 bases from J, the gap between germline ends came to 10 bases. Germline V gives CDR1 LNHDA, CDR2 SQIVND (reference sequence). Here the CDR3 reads CASSMRAGTGELFF. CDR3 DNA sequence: TGTGCCAGTAGTATGCGGGCGGGTACCGGGGAGCTGTTTTTT.

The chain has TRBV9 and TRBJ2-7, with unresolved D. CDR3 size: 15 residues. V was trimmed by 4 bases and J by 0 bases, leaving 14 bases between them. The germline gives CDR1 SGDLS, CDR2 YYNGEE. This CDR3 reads CASSPYPSNSYEQYF. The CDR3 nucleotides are TGTGCCAGCAGCCCCTACCCGAGTAACTCCTACGAGCAGTACTTC.

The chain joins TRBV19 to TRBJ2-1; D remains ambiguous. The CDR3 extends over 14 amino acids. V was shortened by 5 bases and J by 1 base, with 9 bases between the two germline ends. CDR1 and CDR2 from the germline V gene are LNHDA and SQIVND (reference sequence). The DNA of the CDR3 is TGTGCCAGTAGTCCCGCAGGTTCCTACAATGAGCAGTTCTTC. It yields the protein CASSPAGSYNEQFF. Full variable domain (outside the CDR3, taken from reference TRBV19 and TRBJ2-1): DGGITQSPKYLFRKEGQNVTLSCEQNLNHDAMYWYRQDPGQGLRLIYYSQIVNDFQKGDIAEGYSVSREKKESFPLTVTSAQKNPTAFYLCASSPAGSYNEQFFGPGTRLTVL.

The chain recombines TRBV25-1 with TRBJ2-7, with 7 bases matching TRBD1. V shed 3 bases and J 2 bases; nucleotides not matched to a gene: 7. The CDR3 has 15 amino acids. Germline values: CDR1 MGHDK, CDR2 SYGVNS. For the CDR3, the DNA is TGTGCCAGCAGTGATCTGGGGGACAGCCCCTACGAGCAGTACTTC. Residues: CASSDLGDSPYEQYF.

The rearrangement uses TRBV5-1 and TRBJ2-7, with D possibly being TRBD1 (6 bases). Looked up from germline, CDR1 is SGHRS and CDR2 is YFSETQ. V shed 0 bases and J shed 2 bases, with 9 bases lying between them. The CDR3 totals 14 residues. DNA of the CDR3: TGCGCCAGCAGCTTGGCAGGACAGACCTACGAGCAGTACTTC. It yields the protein CASSLAGQTYEQYF.

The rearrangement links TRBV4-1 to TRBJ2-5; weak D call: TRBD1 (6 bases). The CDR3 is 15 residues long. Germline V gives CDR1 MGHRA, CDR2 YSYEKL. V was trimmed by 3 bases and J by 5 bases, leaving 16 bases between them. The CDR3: CASSHLDSEWETQYF. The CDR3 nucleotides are TGCGCCAGCAGCCACCTGGACAGTGAATGGGAGACCCAGTACTTC.

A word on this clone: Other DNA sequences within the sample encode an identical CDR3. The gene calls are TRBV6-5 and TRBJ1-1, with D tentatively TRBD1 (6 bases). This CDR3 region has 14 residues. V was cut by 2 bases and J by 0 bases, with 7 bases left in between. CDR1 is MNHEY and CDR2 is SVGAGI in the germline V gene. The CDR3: CASSYGGVNTEAFF. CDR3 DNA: TGTGCCAGCAGTTACGGGGGCGTGAACACTGAAGCTTTCTTT.

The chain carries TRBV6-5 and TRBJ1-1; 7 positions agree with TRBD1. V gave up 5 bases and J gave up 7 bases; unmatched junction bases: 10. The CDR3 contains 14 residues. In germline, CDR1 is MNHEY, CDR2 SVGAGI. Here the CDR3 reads CASSLQTGTYEAFF. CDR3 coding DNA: TGTGCCAGCAGTCTCCAGACAGGGACCTATGAAGCTTTCTTT.

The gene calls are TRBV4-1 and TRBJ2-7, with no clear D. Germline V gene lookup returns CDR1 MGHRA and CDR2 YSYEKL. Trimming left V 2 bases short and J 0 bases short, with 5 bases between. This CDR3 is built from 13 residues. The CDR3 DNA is TGCGCCAGCAGCCAACTGGGCTCCTACGAGCAGTACTTC. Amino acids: CASSQLGSYEQYF.

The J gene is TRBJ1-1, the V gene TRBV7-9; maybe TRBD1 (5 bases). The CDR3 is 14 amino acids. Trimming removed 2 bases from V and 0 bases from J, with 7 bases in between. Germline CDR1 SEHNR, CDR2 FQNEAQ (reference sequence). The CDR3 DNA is TGTGCCAGCAGCTTACCAGGGATGAACACTGAAGCTTTCTTT. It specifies CASSLPGMNTEAFF. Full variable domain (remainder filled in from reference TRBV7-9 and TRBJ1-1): DTGVSQNPRHKITKRGQNVTFRCDPISEHNRLYWYRQTLGQGPEFLTYFQNEAQLEKSRLLSDRFSAERPKGSFSTLEIQRTEQGDSAMYLCASSLPGMNTEAFFGQGTRLTVV.